Presented here are 7 T cell receptor beta chains from one specimen sequenced in a study of blood T cell repertoires in COVID-19. The table came from immunoSEQ multiplex PCR; TCRdb's copy has only in-frame clones and leaves some out. This sample has 230,000 or so clones, with approximately 85% found just once. The specimen sequenced was PBMCs or T cells enriched from blood (not recorded which). Receptors originate from a woman aged 45-59 years who had been exposed to COVID-19.

The count of this clone is one. The J gene is TRBJ1-3, the V gene TRBV28, with D perhaps matching TRBD1 (5 bases). Germline V lookup: CDR1 MDHEN, CDR2 SYDVKM. CDR3 length: 14 amino acids. V lost 10 bases and J 1 base, leaving 14 bases between the germline ends. Here the CDR3 DNA reads TGTGCCACTCAGGGCCCCCCTTCTGGAAACACCATATATTTT. This encodes CATQGPPSGNTIYF.

A single count supports this clone. The chain's CDR3 is CASSLDWEVSNEQFF. Here the CDR3 DNA reads TGTGCCAGCAGCTTGGACTGGGAAGTGAGCAATGAGCAGTTCTTC. The gene calls are TRBV11-2 and TRBJ2-1; TRBD2 is a possible D gene (5 bases). Trimming took 3 bases from V and 6 from J, leaving 15 bases between them. The CDR3 length is 15 residues. Germline V gives CDR1 SGHAT, CDR2 FQNNGV.

V is TRBV24-1 and J is TRBJ2-3, with 12 nucleotides matching TRBD2. The V gene end was trimmed by 5 bases and the J gene end by 5 bases; junction bases not matched to a gene: 4. Germline loops: CDR1 KGHDR, CDR2 SFDVKD. The CDR3 is 15 amino acids. CDR3 sequence reads: CATSGQLAGGDTQYF. For the CDR3, the DNA is TGTGCCACCAGTGGCCAACTAGCGGGGGGAGATACGCAGTATTTT.

On this clone: A much bigger clone sits one base away, suggesting this may be a read error. Other DNA sequences within the sample encode an identical CDR3. This rearrangement joins TRBV11-2 to TRBJ2-7; D not certain. CDR1 SGHAT and CDR2 FQNNGV come from the germline V gene. There are 15 residues in the CDR3. The ends were cut back, 1 base at V and 3 bases at J, with 13 bases in the middle. The CDR3 sequence: CASSLAAPEDYEQYF. The CDR3 region has the DNA TGTGCCAGCAGCTTAGCGGCGCCCGAGGACTACGAGCAGTACTTC.

The gene calls are TRBV2 and TRBJ1-1, with TRBD1 as a possible D gene (5 bases). This CDR3 spans 13 amino acids. Trimming stripped 6 bases from V and 7 bases from J, with 15 bases between. In germline, CDR1 is SNHLY, CDR2 FYNNEI. The CDR3 region is CASSGSRDGEAFF. For the CDR3, the DNA is TGTGCCAGCAGCGGGAGCCGGGACGGTGAAGCTTTCTTT.

The gene calls are TRBV29-1 and TRBJ1-4; 7 bases line up with TRBD1. Germline lookup yields CDR1 SQVTM and CDR2 ANQGSEA. This CDR3 is built from 13 residues. Germline trimming cut 0 bases from V and 7 bases from J; bases unmatched to any gene: 2. The CDR3 sequence is CSVEDRDSEKLFF. CDR3 DNA: TGCAGCGTTGAAGATCGGGACAGTGAAAAACTGTTTTTT.

The chain links TRBV7-9 to TRBJ2-2; D perhaps matches TRBD1 (6 bases). The length of the CDR3 is 17 residues. Trimming pared 0 bases from V and 4 bases from J, leaving 15 bases between. The germline CDR1 and CDR2 sequences are SEHNR and FQNEAQ (reference sequence). This chain's CDR3 is CASSLATQGSSTGELFF. CDR3 in DNA: TGTGCCAGCAGCTTAGCGACTCAGGGGAGTTCCACCGGGGAGCTGTTTTTT.